One sample yielded the 20 T cell receptor beta chains listed below, sequenced in a study of identical twins. TCRdb processed the 5' RACE reads anew with MiXCR; each CDR3 protein has one entry. Among approximately 700,000 distinct CDR3 sequences, about 20% were seen once, and the ten largest hold around 14%. These data also featured in a second study, about T cells expressing NK-cell markers.

The sample was PBMCs. These receptors were taken from a woman in her late teens or twenties in good health.

This clonotype showed up just a few times. The chain combines TRBV15 with TRBJ2-1; D is perhaps TRBD1 (5 bases). This CDR3 region has 16 residues. Germline V gene lookup returns CDR1 LNHNV and CDR2 YYDKDF (reference sequence). Between the trimmed V and J ends, which lost 2 bases and 6 bases, there was a span of 17 bases. CDR3 DNA: TGTGCCACCAGCAGACTAACAGGAATGCTAACCAATGAGCAGTTCTTC. Its translation is CATSRLTGMLTNEQFF.

V gene TRBV3-1 combines with J gene TRBJ2-4, with D tentatively TRBD2 (7 bases). This CDR3 contains 15 residues. Germline V CDR1 and CDR2: LGHDT, YNNKEL (reference sequence). The V end lost 3 bases, the J end lost 3 bases, and 12 bases lay between the germline ends. In DNA form, the CDR3 reads TGTGCCAGCAGCCACGGGGGGCTCGGCAAAAACATTCAGTACTTC. This encodes CASSHGGLGKNIQYF.

The chain joins TRBV20-1 to TRBJ2-1; D might be TRBD1 (7 bases). With 6 bases removed from V and 2 bases from J, the gap between germline ends came to 17 bases. Germline CDR1 and CDR2: DFQATT and SNEGSKA (reference sequence). The CDR3 consists of 15 residues. The CDR3: CSAPGQGGPYNEQFF. The CDR3 DNA sequence: TGCAGTGCACCCGGCCAGGGGGGTCCCTACAATGAGCAGTTCTTC.

This clonotype was recorded a few times. The chain joins TRBV20-1 to TRBJ2-5; 16 nucleotides align to TRBD2. J gave up 5 bases and V 6 bases, and 9 bases lay outside the gene matches. The CDR3 has 16 residues. The V gene's germline CDR1 is DFQATT and CDR2 SNEGSKA (reference sequence). The CDR3 DNA sequence: TGCAGTGCCCCCGGGACTAGCGGGAGGGATGGGGAGACCCAGTACTTC. Translation: CSAPGTSGRDGETQYF.

This clonotype showed up just a few times. This chain links TRBV12-3 or TRBV12-4 with TRBJ2-3; D remains ambiguous. The CDR3 length is 17 residues. Between the trimmed V and J ends, which lost 6 bases and 2 bases, there was a span of 21 bases. The CDR3 nucleotides read TGTGCCAGCAGCATTAGTTATCTGGTCGCGGTCACAGATACGCAGTATTTT. Translated: CASSISYLVAVTDTQYF.

This clonotype was counted between two and nine times. The chain is built from TRBV5-1 and TRBJ1-2; D remains unclear. CDR3 size: 14 residues. CDR1 SGHRS and CDR2 YFSETQ come from the germline V gene. Trimming stripped 0 bases from V and 6 bases from J, with 12 bases between. CDR3 in DNA: TGCGCCAGCAGCTTGGCCCCAGGCGGGGATGGCTACACCTTC. This codes for CASSLAPGGDGYTF.

This clonotype was seen more than once but under ten times. The CDR3 loop is CAISESRRGENYGYTF. CDR3 sequence (DNA): TGTGCCATCAGTGAGTCCCGCCGGGGGGAGAACTATGGCTACACCTTC. V usage is TRBV10-3 and J usage is TRBJ1-2; D is possibly TRBD1 (5 bases). The V end was cut by 0 bases, the J end by 2 bases, with 13 bases between. Germline assignment: CDR1 ENHRY and CDR2 SYGVKD. The CDR3 runs to 16 residues.

The chain links TRBV20-1 to TRBJ2-1, with TRBD2 identical over 9 bases. Germline V gene lookup returns CDR1 DFQATT and CDR2 SNEGSKA (reference sequence). The CDR3 is made up of 14 amino acids. After removal of 1 base from V and 8 bases from J, the junction contained 6 bases not matched to a gene. CDR3 sequence reads: CSARGVAGEHEQFF. CDR3 DNA sequence: TGCAGTGCTAGAGGAGTAGCGGGAGAGCATGAGCAGTTCTTC.

This clonotype was counted a few times. This chain links TRBV20-1 with TRBJ2-3, with TRBD2 as a possible D gene (5 bases). The V end lost 0 bases, the J end lost 1 base, and 14 bases lay between the germline ends. The CDR3 has 16 amino acids. From germline, CDR1 is DFQATT and CDR2 SNEGSKA (reference sequence). The CDR3 protein is CSARDPGSGGTDTQYF. CDR3 DNA sequence: TGCAGTGCTAGAGACCCGGGATCAGGCGGCACAGATACGCAGTATTTT.

This clonotype was recorded only once. The rearrangement joins TRBV2 to TRBJ2-1; 11 positions match TRBD2. CDR1 is SNHLY, CDR2 FYNNEI, per germline. Trimming at V came to 6 bases and at J to 3 bases, leaving 7 bases not matched to a gene. This CDR3 is 16 amino acids long. In DNA, the CDR3 is TGTGCCAGCAGGGACGGGACTAGCGGTGGCTACAATGAGCAGTTCTTC. It translates to CASRDGTSGGYNEQFF.

This clonotype showed up just a few times. V and J are TRBV12-3 or TRBV12-4 and TRBJ2-3; 7 bases align to TRBD2. This CDR3 spans 15 amino acids. V lost 3 bases and J lost 3; bases outside the gene matches: 6. Here the CDR3 reads CASSFRTRGTDTQYF. The CDR3 DNA sequence: TGTGCCAGCAGTTTCCGGACTAGAGGAACAGATACGCAGTATTTT.

The genes are TRBV5-1 and TRBJ1-1; no clear D. This CDR3 region has 14 residues. Trimming left V 4 bases short and J 3 bases short, with 13 bases between. Germline V gene sequence: CDR1 SGHRS, CDR2 YFSETQ. The CDR3 nucleotides are TGCGCCAGCAGCGGGGTGCGAAAGGACACTGAAGCTTTCTTT. Translation gives CASSGVRKDTEAFF.

This chain uses TRBV6-1 with TRBJ2-7; 10 nucleotides agree with TRBD1. CDR1 MNHNS and CDR2 SASEGT come from the germline V gene. The V and J ends lost 6 bases and 5 bases, in that order; junction bases with no gene match: 4. The CDR3 spans 13 residues. The CDR3 bases are TGTGCCAGCAGGCTGACAGGGGGCAACGAGCAGTACTTC. It is translated as CASRLTGGNEQYF.

The V call is TRBV2, the J call TRBJ1-5, with 7 bases that match TRBD1. The CDR3 is 14 residues long. The trim removed 3 bases at V and 6 bases at J, leaving 5 bases unmatched. The V gene's germline CDR1 is SNHLY and CDR2 FYNNEI. CDR3 loop: CASSEWQGGQPQHF. The CDR3 region has the DNA TGTGCCAGCAGTGAGTGGCAGGGGGGTCAGCCCCAGCATTTT.

This clonotype was seen only a few times. This chain joins TRBV9 and TRBJ2-1, with TRBD2 matching 7 bases. The V gene's germline CDR1 is SGDLS and CDR2 YYNGEE. This CDR3 spans 14 amino acids. Losses at the gene ends were 4 bases for V and 7 bases for J; bases not matched to a gene: 8. CDR3: CASSPSGAPNEQFF. CDR3 DNA sequence: TGTGCCAGCAGCCCGAGCGGGGCCCCAAATGAGCAGTTCTTC.

In DNA, the CDR3 is TGCAGCGTTCTACCCATGCGGGGGGCGGCTAACTATGGCTACACCTTC. It specifies CSVLPMRGAANYGYTF. This sequence joins TRBV29-1 and TRBJ1-2, with D perhaps TRBD1 (6 bases). V lost 5 bases and J lost 0, with 19 bases in between. This CDR3 has 16 residues. Germline lookup yields CDR1 SQVTM and CDR2 ANQGSEA.

This clonotype turned up a few times. CDR3 DNA: TGTGCCAGCAGTTTTTGGCTGAGCTCTGGAAACACCATATATTTT. Encoded protein: CASSFWLSSGNTIYF. The gene calls are TRBV12-3 or TRBV12-4 and TRBJ1-3; no clear D gene. The CDR3 length is 15 residues. Trimming left V 3 bases short and J 0 bases short, with 9 bases between.

The rearrangement links TRBV12-3 or TRBV12-4 to TRBJ2-7; no firm D call. The CDR3 has 14 residues. Deletions cut 1 base from V and 5 bases from J, with 12 bases between. Here the CDR3 DNA reads TGTGCCAGCAGTTTAGGGGGATCCGGCCACGAGCAGTACTTC. Translated, it gives CASSLGGSGHEQYF.

In its sample, this clonotype was seen a few times. The chain is built from TRBV6-5 and TRBJ2-7, with a tentative D call TRBD2 (5 bases). The ends were cut back, 0 bases at V and 0 bases at J, with 12 bases in the middle. This CDR3 region has 16 residues. From germline, CDR1 is MNHEY and CDR2 SVGAGI. CDR3 amino acids: CASSYSTTTPSYEQYF. For the CDR3, the DNA is TGTGCCAGCAGTTACTCGACGACTACCCCCTCCTACGAGCAGTACTTC.

V is TRBV7-9 and J is TRBJ1-2, with no clear D. Germline V lookup: CDR1 SEHNR, CDR2 FQNEAQ (reference sequence). This CDR3 has 14 residues. With 3 bases removed from V and 3 bases from J, the gap between germline ends came to 11 bases. The CDR3 DNA follows: TGTGCCAGCAGCTTTCGAGAGTTAGACTATGGCTACACCTTC. Protein product: CASSFRELDYGYTF. Variable domain in full (rest from reference TRBV7-9 and TRBJ1-2): DTGVSQNPRHKITKRGQNVTFRCDPISEHNRLYWYRQTLGQGPEFLTYFQNEAQLEKSRLLSDRFSAERPKGSFSTLEIQRTEQGDSAMYLCASSFRELDYGYTFGSGTRLTVV.